The rows below give T cell receptor beta chains drawn from one sample of a study of T cells in Graves' hyperthyroidism and ophthalmopathy. Each CDR3 protein gets one entry after TCRdb re-called the multiplex PCR reads with MiXCR. This repertoire shows 300,000 to 450,000 distinct CDR3 sequences, 15% to 18% found once; its top ten account for about 27%. The specimen was blood. The receptors derive from a woman aged 18-29 years with Graves' hyperthyroidism that later progressed to Graves' ophthalmopathy. The CDR3 runs from the conserved cysteine through the conserved F or W. Each record gives: J gene, V gene, clone size, D gene, CDR3 protein, CDR3 DNA. D genes are given only for firm matches. The size of a clone is reported for some rows only, either as once, few or many, or as a class for expanded clones.

>TRBJ2-1|TRBV20-1|many|-
CSATRPLKGNEQFF
TGCAGTGCAACCAGACCTCTTAAGGGCAATGAGCAGTTCTTC
>TRBJ2-1|TRBV25-1|-|-
CASSPQGIPSSGRFF
TGTGCCAGCAGTCCCCAGGGCATCCCTAGTTCGGGTAGGTTCTTC
>TRBJ1-1|TRBV20-1|many|-
CSASPGAGTEAFF
TGCAGTGCTAGTCCAGGGGCGGGAACTGAAGCTTTCTTT
>TRBJ1-2|TRBV9|few|TRBD1
CASSPQGARYGYTF
TGTGCCAGCAGCCCGCAGGGGGCCAGATATGGCTACACCTTC
>TRBJ1-5|TRBV20-1|few|TRBD1
CSATSQGGGQPQHF
TGCAGTGCTACTTCTCAGGGGGGGGGTCAGCCCCAGCATTTT
>TRBJ1-6|TRBV20-1|many|-
CSAWDGSSYNSPLHF
TGCAGTGCCTGGGACGGGAGCTCCTATAATTCACCCCTCCACTTT
>TRBJ1-4|TRBV5-4|few|-
CASSPAGPNEKLFF
TGTGCCAGCAGCCCCGCGGGGCCTAATGAAAAACTGTTTTTT
>TRBJ2-5|TRBV7-6|-|-
CASSPRDVYQETQYF
TGTGCCAGCAGCCCGCGGGACGTGTACCAAGAGACCCAGTACTTC
>TRBJ2-7|TRBV12-5|many|TRBD1
CASAPALGQGIYEQYF
TGTGCTAGTGCACCCGCCCTGGGACAGGGAATCTACGAGCAGTACTTC
>TRBJ2-2|TRBV5-1|-|TRBD2
CASSSSGRPGTGELFF
TGCGCCAGCAGCTCAAGCGGGAGGCCGGGCACCGGGGAGCTGTTTTTT
>TRBJ2-3|TRBV3-1|many|TRBD1
CASSQGFGTGRFLTDTQYF
TGTGCCAGCAGCCAAGGGTTCGGGACAGGGAGATTTCTCACAGATACGCAGTATTTT
>TRBJ2-5|TRBV7-2|many|-
CASSSLETQYF
TGTGCCAGCAGCTCGCTGGAGACCCAGTACTTC
>TRBJ1-2|TRBV28|few|-
CASSKRGGRGGYTF
TGTGCCAGCAGCAAACGGGGGGGTAGGGGTGGCTACACCTTC
>TRBJ2-7|TRBV19|-|-
CASSPPGLVIYEQYF
TGTGCCAGTAGTCCCCCCGGGCTAGTGATCTACGAGCAGTACTTC
>TRBJ1-3|TRBV28|many|-
CASSFGGSGNTIYF
TGTGCCAGCAGTTTTGGGGGCTCTGGAAACACCATATATTTT
>TRBJ2-7|TRBV12-3/TRBV12-4|many|TRBD1
CASSDPQGVNGEQYF
TGTGCCAGCAGTGATCCACAGGGGGTAAATGGGGAGCAGTACTTC
>TRBJ2-5|TRBV28|-|TRBD2
CASSLRTSGRFETQYF
TGTGCCAGCAGTCTACGGACTAGCGGGAGGTTTGAGACCCAGTACTTC
>TRBJ2-5|TRBV20-1|-|TRBD1
CSARLYRDRGQDQETQYF
TGCAGTGCTCGCCTCTACCGGGACAGGGGGCAAGACCAAGAGACCCAGTACTTC
>TRBJ2-5|TRBV7-9|-|TRBD1
CASSHTGDGETQYF
TGTGCCAGCAGCCATACAGGGGACGGAGAGACCCAGTACTTC
>TRBJ2-3|TRBV6-1|many|TRBD2
CASSHSGRARWPDTQYF
TGTGCCAGCAGTCATAGCGGGAGGGCCCGATGGCCAGATACGCAGTATTTT
>TRBJ1-5|TRBV6-1|many|TRBD1
CASSLQGNRQPQHF
TGTGCCAGCAGCCTACAGGGGAATCGGCAGCCCCAGCATTTT
>TRBJ2-2|TRBV27|few|-
CASSPEGYTGELFF
TGTGCCAGCAGTCCAGAGGGGTACACCGGGGAGCTGTTTTTT
>TRBJ2-2|TRBV6-1|-|TRBD1
CASRSQGANTGELFF
TGTGCCAGCAGAAGTCAGGGGGCCAACACCGGGGAGCTGTTTTTT
>TRBJ2-5|TRBV6-1|-|-
CASSLSWETQYF
TGTGCCAGCAGTCTAAGCTGGGAGACCCAGTACTTC
>TRBJ1-1|TRBV3-1|-|-
CASSLDGNTEAIF
TGTGCCAGCAGCCTAGACGGGAACACTGAAGCTATCTTT
>TRBJ2-7|TRBV5-1|-|-
CASSRTASSYEQYF
TGCGCCAGCAGCCGGACAGCGAGCTCCTACGAGCAGTACTTC
>TRBJ2-7|TRBV5-1|many|TRBD2
CASSYGLAYEQYF
TGCGCCAGCAGCTACGGACTAGCGTACGAGCAGTACTTC
>TRBJ1-5|TRBV2|many|-
CASSEIAGYQEPQHF
TGTGCCAGCAGCGAAATAGCAGGTTACCAGGAGCCCCAGCATTTT
>TRBJ2-4|TRBV28|many|-
CASSPGSGKNIQYF
TGTGCCAGCAGTCCCGGGTCTGGCAAAAACATTCAGTACTTC
>TRBJ1-2|TRBV7-2|many|-
CASSQDQIWDGYTF
TGTGCCAGCAGCCAGGATCAGATCTGGGATGGCTACACCTTC
>TRBJ2-3|TRBV27|many|TRBD2
CASAGLAGSTDTQYF
TGTGCCAGCGCCGGACTAGCGGGCAGCACAGATACGCAGTATTTT
>TRBJ2-3|TRBV12-3/TRBV12-4|many|TRBD2
CASSSRLAGDTQYF
TGTGCCAGCAGTTCCCGACTAGCGGGAGATACGCAGTATTTT
>TRBJ2-1|TRBV15|-|TRBD2
CATSHYGTSGSAPHNEQFF
TGTGCCACCAGCCACTACGGGACTAGCGGGAGTGCGCCCCACAATGAGCAGTTCTTC
>TRBJ1-5|TRBV6-1|many|-
CASSEWLGNQPQHF
TGTGCCAGCAGTGAATGGTTGGGCAATCAGCCCCAGCATTTT
>TRBJ2-3|TRBV10-1|few|TRBD2
CASSSVAGSGTDTQYF
TGCGCCAGCAGTTCCGTAGCGGGCTCTGGGACAGATACGCAGTATTTT
>TRBJ2-2|TRBV28|-|TRBD1
CASSLRGQSENAGELFF
TGTGCCAGCAGTTTAAGGGGGCAGAGCGAGAACGCCGGGGAGCTGTTTTTT